This TCR beta chain was captured by sequencing in a study of molecular identifiers for immune sequencing clone quantification. Study-wide results and limits: Effector cells had over 97% of their molecules in clones above 20 RNA copies, while naive cells had under 1%.

CD8+CD4-CCR7+CD45RA+ cells were sorted as naive CD8 T cells. TCRdb recomputed calls from the PCR reads with MiXCR, one row per CDR3 protein. The sample records just over 35,000 distinct CDR3 sequences, about 18% being singletons. In regard to this clonotype: Antigen specificity is unknown.

CDR1 SGDLS and CDR2 YYNGEE come from the germline V gene. V shed 3 bases, J shed 0 bases, and the junction held 8 bases outside the gene matches. The CDR3 runs 19 residues. The chain employs TRBV9 and TRBJ2-4, with 14 bases fitting TRBD2. The sequencing input was naive CD8+ T cells from blood, with Jurkat cell RNA spiked in. Subset in this sample: FACS-sorted CD8+CD4-CCR7+CD45RA+ naive T cells. The source of this sequence is a human donor in good health. Some libraries in this study had Jurkat cell RNA spiked in. CDR3 coding DNA: TGTGCCAGCAGCGAACGGGACGGGACTAGCGGGAGAGCCAAAAACATTCAGTACTTC. Translating gives CASSERDGTSGRAKNIQYF.